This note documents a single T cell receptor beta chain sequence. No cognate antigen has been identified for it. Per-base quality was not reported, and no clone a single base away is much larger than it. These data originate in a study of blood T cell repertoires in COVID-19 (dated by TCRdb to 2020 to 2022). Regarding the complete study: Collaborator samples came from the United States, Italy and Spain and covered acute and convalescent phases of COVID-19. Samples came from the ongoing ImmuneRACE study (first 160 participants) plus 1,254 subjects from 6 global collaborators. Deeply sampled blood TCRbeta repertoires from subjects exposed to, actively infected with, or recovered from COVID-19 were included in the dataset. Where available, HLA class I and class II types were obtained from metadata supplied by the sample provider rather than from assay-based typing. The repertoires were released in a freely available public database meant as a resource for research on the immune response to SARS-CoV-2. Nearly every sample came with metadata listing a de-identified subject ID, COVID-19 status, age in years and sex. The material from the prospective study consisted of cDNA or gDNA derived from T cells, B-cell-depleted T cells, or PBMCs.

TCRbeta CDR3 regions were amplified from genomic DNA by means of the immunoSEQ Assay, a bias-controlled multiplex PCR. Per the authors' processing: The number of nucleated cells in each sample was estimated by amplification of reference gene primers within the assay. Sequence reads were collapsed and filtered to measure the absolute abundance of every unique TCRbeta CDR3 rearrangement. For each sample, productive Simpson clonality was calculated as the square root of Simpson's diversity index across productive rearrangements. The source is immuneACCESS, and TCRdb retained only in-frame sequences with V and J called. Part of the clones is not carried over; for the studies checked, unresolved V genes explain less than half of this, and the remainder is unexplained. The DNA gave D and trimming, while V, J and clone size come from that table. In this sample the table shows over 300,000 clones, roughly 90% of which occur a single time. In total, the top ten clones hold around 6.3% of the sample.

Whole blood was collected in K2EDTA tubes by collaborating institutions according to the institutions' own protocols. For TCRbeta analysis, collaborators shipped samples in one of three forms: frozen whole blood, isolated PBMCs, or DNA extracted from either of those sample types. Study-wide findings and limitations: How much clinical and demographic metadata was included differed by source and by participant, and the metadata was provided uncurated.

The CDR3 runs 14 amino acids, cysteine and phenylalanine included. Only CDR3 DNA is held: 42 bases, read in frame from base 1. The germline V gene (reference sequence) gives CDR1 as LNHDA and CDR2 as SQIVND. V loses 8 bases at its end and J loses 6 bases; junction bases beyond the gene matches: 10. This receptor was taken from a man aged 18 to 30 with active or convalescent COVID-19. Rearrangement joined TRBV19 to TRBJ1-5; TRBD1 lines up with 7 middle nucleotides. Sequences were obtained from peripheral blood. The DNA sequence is TGTGCCAGTCGTGAAACAGGGGTGGGTCAGCCCCAGCATTTT. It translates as CASRETGVGQPQHF.